Listed below are T cell receptor beta chains from one sample, sequenced in a study of identical twins. TCRdb processed the 5' RACE reads anew with MiXCR; each CDR3 protein has one entry. The sample carries hundreds of thousands of distinct CDR3 sequences, roughly 8% recorded once. This sample also belongs to another study, concerning yellow fever vaccine responses in identical twins.

What was sequenced was PBMCs. All receptors derive from a woman aged 18-29 years in good health. Both conserved end residues are part of each CDR3. The D gene is left open where the match is weak. Size tells how often a clone was seen (once, few, many) or the class of an expanded clone, and some rows leave it out.

v_gene: TRBV5-1; abundance: .; j_gene: TRBJ2-5; len: 13; d_gene: .; CDR3nt: TGCGCCAGCAGTGTCCGGGCGCTGGAGACCCAGTACTTC; CDR3aa: CASSVRALETQYF
v_gene: TRBV7-8; abundance: many; j_gene: TRBJ2-2; len: 12; d_gene: .; CDR3nt: TGTGCCAGCAGCTCGCAACCCGGGGAGCTGTTTTTT; CDR3aa: CASSSQPGELFF
v_gene: TRBV24-1; abundance: .; j_gene: TRBJ2-3; len: 17; d_gene: .; CDR3nt: TGTGCCACCCCTGAAAAAAGGCCTGGGTTAAGCACAGATACGCAGTATTTT; CDR3aa: CATPEKRPGLSTDTQYF
v_gene: TRBV6-2/TRBV6-3; abundance: many; j_gene: TRBJ2-5; len: 14; d_gene: .; CDR3nt: TGTGCCAGCAGTTACTTTTCAGGGACCGAGACCCAGTACTTC; CDR3aa: CASSYFSGTETQYF
v_gene: TRBV2; abundance: .; j_gene: TRBJ2-5; len: 12; d_gene: TRBD1; CDR3nt: TGTGCCAGCAGTGAGAGGGACAGGGGGAAGTACTTC; CDR3aa: CASSERDRGKYF
v_gene: TRBV4-2; abundance: many; j_gene: TRBJ2-3; len: 16; d_gene: TRBD2; CDR3nt: TGTGCCAGCAGCCAAGTCACTAGCGCCGGCACAGATACGCAGTATTTT; CDR3aa: CASSQVTSAGTDTQYF
v_gene: TRBV7-2; abundance: .; j_gene: TRBJ2-7; len: 14; d_gene: .; CDR3nt: TGTGCCAGCAGCACGGGGAGTAAACCCCACGAGCAGTACTTC; CDR3aa: CASSTGSKPHEQYF
v_gene: TRBV7-8; abundance: few; j_gene: TRBJ2-3; len: 16; d_gene: TRBD2; CDR3nt: TGTGCCAGCAGCTTAACTAGCGGGGGGGCCGCGGATACGCAGTATTTT; CDR3aa: CASSLTSGGAADTQYF
v_gene: TRBV20-1; abundance: few; j_gene: TRBJ2-1; len: 13; d_gene: .; CDR3nt: TGCAGTGCTGGTCCGAGCTCCCACAATGAGCAGTTCTTC; CDR3aa: CSAGPSSHNEQFF
v_gene: TRBV7-8; abundance: .; j_gene: TRBJ2-1; len: 12; d_gene: .; CDR3nt: TGTGCCAGCGGGCCAAACTACAATGAGCAGTTCTTC; CDR3aa: CASGPNYNEQFF
v_gene: TRBV5-6; abundance: few; j_gene: TRBJ2-3; len: 15; d_gene: TRBD1; CDR3nt: TGTGCCAGCAGCGACGACAGGGGAGTGACAGATACGCAGTATTTT; CDR3aa: CASSDDRGVTDTQYF
v_gene: TRBV11-3; abundance: .; j_gene: TRBJ2-1; len: 15; d_gene: TRBD1; CDR3nt: TGTGCCAGCAGCGACCGGGACAGGGCAAACAATGAGCAGTTCTTC; CDR3aa: CASSDRDRANNEQFF
v_gene: TRBV5-5; abundance: few; j_gene: TRBJ2-3; len: 11; d_gene: .; CDR3nt: TGTGCCAGCAGGGGAGGACGAACGCAGTATTTT; CDR3aa: CASRGGRTQYF
v_gene: TRBV5-1; abundance: .; j_gene: TRBJ2-7; len: 18; d_gene: TRBD1; CDR3nt: TGCGCCAGCAGCTTCCAGGCTACAGGGGGAAGGGGGCGCTACGAGCAGTACTTC; CDR3aa: CASSFQATGGRGRYEQYF
v_gene: TRBV4-1; abundance: .; j_gene: TRBJ2-5; len: 16; d_gene: TRBD1; CDR3nt: TGCGCCAGCAGCCAAGTTGGGACAGGGAATCAAGAGACCCAGTACTTC; CDR3aa: CASSQVGTGNQETQYF
v_gene: TRBV20-1; abundance: many; j_gene: TRBJ2-5; len: 13; d_gene: .; CDR3nt: TGCAGTGCAGCGCGGGGAGTGGGGGAGACCCAGTACTTC; CDR3aa: CSAARGVGETQYF
v_gene: TRBV7-9; abundance: few; j_gene: TRBJ2-7; len: 13; d_gene: .; CDR3nt: TGTGCCAGCAGGGGAGGTTACTCCTACGAGCAGTACTTC; CDR3aa: CASRGGYSYEQYF
v_gene: TRBV3-1; abundance: .; j_gene: TRBJ2-6; len: 15; d_gene: .; CDR3nt: TGTGCCAGCAGCCAGCAGGGAACTGGGGCCAACGTCCTGACTTTC; CDR3aa: CASSQQGTGANVLTF
v_gene: TRBV19; abundance: .; j_gene: TRBJ2-1; len: 17; d_gene: .; CDR3nt: TGTGCCAGTAGTATTATGGCTCTGAGGGCGGGGAATAATGAGCAGTTCTTC; CDR3aa: CASSIMALRAGNNEQFF
v_gene: TRBV6-5; abundance: few; j_gene: TRBJ2-3; len: 17; d_gene: TRBD2; CDR3nt: TGTGCCAGCAGTTACACGGGTGGACTAGCGGGTACCGATACGCAGTATTTT; CDR3aa: CASSYTGGLAGTDTQYF
v_gene: TRBV20-1; abundance: few; j_gene: TRBJ2-7; len: 13; d_gene: .; CDR3nt: TGCACTGGAACCAGGGGTAGCTCCTACGAGCAGTACTTC; CDR3aa: CTGTRGSSYEQYF
v_gene: TRBV29-1; abundance: few; j_gene: TRBJ1-2; len: 13; d_gene: TRBD1; CDR3nt: TGCAGCGGGGACCGGGGACAGGGCCTAGGCTACACCTTC; CDR3aa: CSGDRGQGLGYTF
v_gene: TRBV7-9; abundance: many; j_gene: TRBJ2-1; len: 15; d_gene: .; CDR3nt: TGTGCCAGCAGCTTAAAGGCGGGACACTACAATGAGCAGTTCTTC; CDR3aa: CASSLKAGHYNEQFF
v_gene: TRBV20-1; abundance: few; j_gene: TRBJ2-5; len: 16; d_gene: TRBD1; CDR3nt: TGCAGTGCTAGACTGTCGGACAGGGCACTCCAAGAGACCCAGTACTTC; CDR3aa: CSARLSDRALQETQYF
v_gene: TRBV19; abundance: .; j_gene: TRBJ1-5; len: 15; d_gene: TRBD1; CDR3nt: TGTGCCAGTAGTACAGGGACAGGGGGTGGACAGCCCCAGCATTTT; CDR3aa: CASSTGTGGGQPQHF
v_gene: TRBV4-1; abundance: .; j_gene: TRBJ1-1; len: 12; d_gene: .; CDR3nt: TGCGCCAGCAGCCAAGAGGGGGCTGAAGCTTTCTTT; CDR3aa: CASSQEGAEAFF
v_gene: TRBV12-3/TRBV12-4; abundance: many; j_gene: TRBJ2-7; len: 15; d_gene: TRBD1; CDR3nt: TGTGCCAGCAGTCCCTACGACAGGGGGCACTACGAGCAGTACTTC; CDR3aa: CASSPYDRGHYEQYF
v_gene: TRBV12-5; abundance: .; j_gene: TRBJ1-2; len: 14; d_gene: .; CDR3nt: TGTGCTAGTGCATCCTCGGGGCGGCCCGGTGGCTACACCTTC; CDR3aa: CASASSGRPGGYTF
v_gene: TRBV12-3/TRBV12-4; abundance: many; j_gene: TRBJ2-7; len: 13; d_gene: TRBD1; CDR3nt: TGTGCCAGCAGTGCACAGGGGCTCGACGAGCAGTACTTC; CDR3aa: CASSAQGLDEQYF
v_gene: TRBV2; abundance: few; j_gene: TRBJ2-1; len: 13; d_gene: .; CDR3nt: TGTGCCAGCAGTGAAGACGGCTACAATGAGCAGTTCTTC; CDR3aa: CASSEDGYNEQFF
v_gene: TRBV6-1; abundance: .; j_gene: TRBJ2-1; len: 15; d_gene: TRBD1; CDR3nt: TGTGCCAGCACCGACCGGACAGGGAACGACAATGAGCAGTTCTTC; CDR3aa: CASTDRTGNDNEQFF
v_gene: TRBV4-3; abundance: many; j_gene: TRBJ2-1; len: 20; d_gene: .; CDR3nt: TGCGCCAGCAGCCAAGAACGAGTTACCGACCTCCAGAGGCCTTACAATGAGCAGTTCTTC; CDR3aa: CASSQERVTDLQRPYNEQFF
v_gene: TRBV9; abundance: .; j_gene: TRBJ2-1; len: 16; d_gene: TRBD1; CDR3nt: TGTGCCAGCAGCGTACAGGGGGTTGGGTCCTACAATGAGCAGTTCTTC; CDR3aa: CASSVQGVGSYNEQFF
v_gene: TRBV7-7; abundance: .; j_gene: TRBJ2-3; len: 18; d_gene: .; CDR3nt: TGTGCTAGCAGCTCACTACAGGGAGGTGAAGTCGGCACAGATACGCAGTATTTT; CDR3aa: CASSSLQGGEVGTDTQYF